This TCR beta chain comes out of a study of shared T cell receptors in the human thymus. The CDR3 has 14 amino acids. Germline lookup yields CDR1 SGHRS and CDR2 YFSETQ. V shed 1 base and J 4 bases; nucleotides not matched to a gene: 4. The protocol was immunoSEQ multiplex PCR, while the TCRdb copy is restricted to in-frame clones and leaves out a portion. The table includes hundreds of thousands of clones, roughly 88% detected once. These sequences were also reported in another study, on human thymus T cells.

The sequencing input was thymocytes. The clonotype originates from a girl in the first two years of life with a congenital heart defect. V gene TRBV5-1 combines with J gene TRBJ1-2; 7 bases are shared with TRBD1. The chain's CDR3 is CASSLYQGGYGYTF. CDR3 DNA: TGCGCCAGCAGCTTGTATCAGGGGGGCTATGGCTACACCTTC.